The 18 T cell receptor beta chains below were found in one sample sequenced in a study of cytomegalovirus exposure and HLA in healthy donors. Primers for the PCR totalled 60 Vbeta and 13 Jbeta. The repertoire was sequenced with immunoSEQ multiplex PCR; TCRdb's copy has only in-frame clones and lacks some. The sample lists 100,000 or so clones; around four fifths were seen once. Source material: PBMCs. These receptor sequences come from a man between 25 and 39 years old in good health and CMV-seropositive.

The J gene is TRBJ1-2, the V gene TRBV27, with D tentatively TRBD1 (6 bases). V dropped 3 bases and J dropped 2 bases, with 7 bases sitting between them. The CDR3 is made up of 13 amino acids. Germline V lookup: CDR1 MNHEY, CDR2 SMNVEV (reference sequence). The CDR3 reads CASSFQGNYGYTF. DNA of the CDR3: TGTGCCAGCAGTTTTCAGGGGAACTATGGCTACACCTTC.

The gene calls are TRBV27 and TRBJ2-5; 8 nucleotides align to TRBD1. V was clipped by 4 bases and J by 3 bases; unmatched bases: 4. The CDR3 extends over 14 amino acids. Germline assignment: CDR1 MNHEY and CDR2 SMNVEV (reference sequence). As DNA, the CDR3 is TGTGCCAGCAGTTCCTACAGGGGGGAAGAGACCCAGTACTTC. It is translated as CASSSYRGEETQYF.

This clone ranks as medium-sized. The chain couples TRBV4-2 to TRBJ2-3, with TRBD2 matching 11 bases. The CDR3 has 16 amino acids. Per the germline V gene, CDR1 is LGHNA and CDR2 is YNFKEQ. V lost 0 bases to trimming and J lost 1 base; unmatched junction nucleotides: 0. The CDR3 DNA reads as TGTGCCAGCAGCCAAGAACTAGCGGGGGGCACAGATACGCAGTATTTT. Residues: CASSQELAGGTDTQYF.

This chain joins TRBV29-1 and TRBJ2-3, with 12 nucleotides matching TRBD1. Germline V lookup: CDR1 SQVTM, CDR2 ANQGSEA. V lost 1 base, J lost 6 bases, and 5 bases stayed unmatched. The CDR3 is made up of 15 amino acids. CDR3 nucleotide sequence: TGCAGCGTTGAAGTGGCGGGACAGGGGGCCGATACGCAGTATTTT. Encoded protein: CSVEVAGQGADTQYF.

The CDR3 DNA follows: TGTGCCAGCTCACCACGCAGGGACAGGGGTCGTCTTAGGCAGTATTTT. Its translation: CASSPRRDRGRLRQYF. The gene calls are TRBV18 and TRBJ2-3, with 10 nucleotides matching TRBD1. This CDR3 has 16 residues. Germline CDR1 KGHSH, CDR2 LQKENI. After removal of 1 base from V and 11 bases from J, the junction contained 12 bases not matched to a gene.

The chain has TRBV7-8 and TRBJ2-5; TRBD2 matches 9 bases. The CDR3 has 15 amino acids. Per the germline V gene, CDR1 is SGHVS and CDR2 is FQNEAQ. The V and J ends lost 5 bases and 5 bases, in that order; junction bases with no gene match: 9. CDR3 amino acids: CASSPGLAGMETQYF. The CDR3 coding sequence is TGTGCCAGCAGCCCCGGGCTAGCGGGGATGGAGACCCAGTACTTC.

This clone is large in the sample. This chain joins TRBV13 and TRBJ2-7; TRBD2 might be the D (6 bases). Deletions cut 1 base from V and 0 bases from J, with 13 bases between. Germline V gives CDR1 PRHDT, CDR2 FYEKMQ (reference sequence). The CDR3 length is 16 residues. DNA of the CDR3: TGTGCCAGCAGCTTAGAAGGTAGCGGAAGCTCCTACGAGCAGTACTTC. It is translated as CASSLEGSGSSYEQYF.

The V gene is TRBV9, the J gene TRBJ2-1, with 9 positions matching TRBD2. Germline V gene lookup returns CDR1 SGDLS and CDR2 YYNGEE. The V gene end was trimmed by 0 bases and the J gene end by 3 bases; junction bases not matched to a gene: 7. The CDR3 has 17 residues. Here the CDR3 reads CASSVGESGGRYNEQFF. In DNA form, the CDR3 reads TGTGCCAGCAGCGTAGGGGAAAGCGGGGGGCGCTACAATGAGCAGTTCTTC.

This clone was seen more than once but under ten times. This chain uses TRBV6-5 with TRBJ1-2; TRBD1 matches at 11 bases. The V gene's germline CDR1 is MNHEY and CDR2 SVGAGI. The CDR3 has 15 residues. With V trimmed by 6 bases and J by 4 bases, 7 bases remained unmatched. For the CDR3, the DNA is TGTGCCAGCAGCTTATCCGGGACAGGGGGCTATGGCTACACCTTC. It is translated as CASSLSGTGGYGYTF.

The chain uses TRBV30 and TRBJ1-6, with 10 bases aligning to TRBD1. This CDR3 has 15 residues. CDR1 and CDR2 from the germline V gene are GTSNPN and SVGIG (reference sequence). The V gene end was trimmed by 3 bases and the J gene end by 6 bases; junction bases not matched to a gene: 5. The CDR3 reads CAWRDRGLFNSPLHF. The CDR3 DNA is TGTGCCTGGAGGGACAGGGGGTTATTTAATTCACCCCTCCACTTT.

V is TRBV5-1 and J is TRBJ2-7, with TRBD1 matching 7 bases. V shed 0 bases, J shed 2 bases, and the junction held 2 bases outside the gene matches. CDR1 SGHRS and CDR2 YFSETQ come from the germline V gene. The CDR3 contains 14 residues. In DNA form, the CDR3 reads TGCGCCAGCAGCTTGGCCGGACAGGCCTACGAGCAGTACTTC. This encodes CASSLAGQAYEQYF.

A note on this clone: One end of the junction varies from germline; a read error may be responsible. The gene calls are TRBV7-9 and TRBJ1-4; no clear D gene. CDR1 is SEHNR, CDR2 FQNEAQ, per germline (reference sequence). This CDR3 has 14 amino acids. The CDR3 DNA follows: TGTTCCAGCAGCTTATCCGGGTCAAATGAAAAACTGTTTTTT. It codes for CSSSLSGSNEKLFF.

This clone was seen only a few times. The chain is built from TRBV4-3 and TRBJ1-4; no clear D gene. Per the germline V gene, CDR1 is LGHNA and CDR2 is YSLEER. Trimming took 1 base from V and 0 from J, leaving 9 bases between them. The CDR3 is made up of 16 amino acids. DNA for the CDR3: TGCGCCAGCAGCCAAGGGAGACGACCAACTAATGAAAAACTGTTTTTT. Protein sequence: CASSQGRRPTNEKLFF.

V gene TRBV13 combines with J gene TRBJ2-5; tentatively, D is TRBD1 (5 bases). The germline V gene encodes CDR1 PRHDT and CDR2 FYEKMQ (reference sequence). Trimming took off 3 bases at V and 2 bases at J, with 10 bases between the two ends. This CDR3 is built from 14 residues. CDR3 loop: CASSLEGEQETQYF. As DNA, the CDR3 is TGTGCCAGCAGCTTGGAAGGGGAACAAGAGACCCAGTACTTC.

V usage is TRBV7-8 and J usage is TRBJ2-1; D gene unclear. The V and J ends lost 3 bases and 8 bases respectively, with 8 bases between them. The CDR3 runs 12 residues. Per germline, CDR1 SGHVS and CDR2 FQNEAQ. DNA of the CDR3: TGTGCCAGCAGCTTGAGTTTCGATGAGCAGTTCTTC. Translated: CASSLSFDEQFF.

The chain carries TRBV7-3 and TRBJ1-1; a weak D match, TRBD1 (6 bases). The CDR3 is 11 residues long. Deletions cut 6 bases from V and 10 bases from J, with 12 bases between. Germline loops: CDR1 SGHTA, CDR2 FQGTGA. This chain's CDR3 is CASRPQGGAFF. The CDR3 region has the DNA TGTGCCAGCAGACCACAGGGTGGAGCTTTCTTT.

V usage is TRBV4-3 and J usage is TRBJ1-2; TRBD1 is a possible D gene (6 bases). This CDR3 has 15 amino acids. The germline V and J ends were trimmed by 0 bases and 8 bases, with 16 bases remaining between them. CDR1 and CDR2 from the germline V gene are LGHNA and YSLEER. The CDR3 loop is CASSQERGGQGGYTF. For the CDR3, the DNA is TGCGCCAGCAGCCAAGAGCGGGGGGGGCAGGGAGGCTACACCTTC.

The sample holds a few counts of this clone. J is TRBJ1-3 and V is TRBV30, with a tentative D call TRBD1 (5 bases). The V end lost 4 bases, the J end lost 0 bases, and 10 bases lay between the germline ends. From germline, CDR1 is GTSNPN and CDR2 SVGIG (reference sequence). The CDR3 extends over 14 amino acids. The CDR3 region has the DNA TGTGCCTGGACCGGGACTTCCTCTGGAAACACCATATATTTT. This gives the protein CAWTGTSSGNTIYF.